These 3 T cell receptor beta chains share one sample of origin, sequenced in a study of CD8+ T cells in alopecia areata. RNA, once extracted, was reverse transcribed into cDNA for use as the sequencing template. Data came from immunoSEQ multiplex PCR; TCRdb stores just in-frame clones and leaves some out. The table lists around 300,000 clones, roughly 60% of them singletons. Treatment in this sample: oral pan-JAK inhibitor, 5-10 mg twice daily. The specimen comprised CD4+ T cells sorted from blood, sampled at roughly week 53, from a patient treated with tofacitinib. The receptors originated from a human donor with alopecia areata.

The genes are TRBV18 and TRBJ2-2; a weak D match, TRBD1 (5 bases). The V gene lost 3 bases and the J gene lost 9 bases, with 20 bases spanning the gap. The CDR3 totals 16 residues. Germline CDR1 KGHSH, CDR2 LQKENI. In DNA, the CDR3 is TGTGCCAGCTCACCGAGCCGGGCAGGGTTCTCCTGGGAGCTGTTTTTT. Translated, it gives CASSPSRAGFSWELFF.

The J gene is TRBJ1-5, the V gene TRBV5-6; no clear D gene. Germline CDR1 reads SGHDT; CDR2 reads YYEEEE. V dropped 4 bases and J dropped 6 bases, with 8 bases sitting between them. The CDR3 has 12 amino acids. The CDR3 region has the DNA TGTGCCAGCAGCCAACTGGGTCAGCCCCAGCATTTT. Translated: CASSQLGQPQHF.

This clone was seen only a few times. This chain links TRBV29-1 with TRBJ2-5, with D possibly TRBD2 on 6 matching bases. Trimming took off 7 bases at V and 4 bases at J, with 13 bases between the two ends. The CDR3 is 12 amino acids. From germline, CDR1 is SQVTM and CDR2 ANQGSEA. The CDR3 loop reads CSARLGGETQYF. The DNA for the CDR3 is TGCAGCGCGCGACTGGGAGGAGAGACCCAGTACTTC.